Below, 22 T cell receptor beta chains from the same sample are listed, as sequenced in a study of cytomegalovirus exposure and HLA in healthy donors. PCR primers comprised 60 Vbeta and 13 Jbeta primers. Only in-frame clones appear in the TCRdb table, and some are missing; sequencing was by immunoSEQ multiplex PCR. The repertoire holds 140,000 or so clones, with 61% as singletons. The specimen was PBMCs. These receptors were obtained from a male donor in good health and CMV-seronegative.

The rearrangement uses TRBV27 and TRBJ1-2; 8 positions agree with TRBD1. V shed 3 bases, J shed 10 bases, and the junction held 7 bases outside the gene matches. Per the germline V gene, CDR1 is MNHEY and CDR2 is SMNVEV (reference sequence). The CDR3 has 13 amino acids. The CDR3 loop reads CASSLWQGAVYTF. CDR3 coding DNA: TGTGCCAGCAGTTTGTGGCAGGGGGCCGTCTACACCTTC.

The V call is TRBV13, the J call TRBJ1-2; the D is unclear. The ends were cut back, 2 bases at V and 2 bases at J, with 9 bases in the middle. Germline CDR1 and CDR2: PRHDT and FYEKMQ (reference sequence). This CDR3 contains 14 residues. The CDR3 is CASSLRQRNYGYTF. DNA of the CDR3: TGTGCCAGCAGCTTACGCCAGCGGAACTATGGCTACACCTTC. Combining the CDR3 with reference TRBV13 and TRBJ1-2 gives the whole variable domain AAGVIQSPRHLIKEKRETATLKCYPIPRHDTVYWYQQGPGQDPQFLISFYEKMQSDKGSIPDRFSAQQFSDYHSELNMSSLELGDSALYFCASSLRQRNYGYTFGSGTRLTVV.

The chain combines TRBV28 with TRBJ1-4; D uncertain. Trimming took 5 bases from V and 0 from J, leaving 13 bases between them. Germline CDR1 reads MDHEN; CDR2 reads SYDVKM. This CDR3 is built from 16 residues. The CDR3 DNA is TGTGCCAGCAGTGGCCGTGGGAGGCCAACTAATGAAAAACTGTTTTTT. The encoded protein is CASSGRGRPTNEKLFF.

This clone was seen a handful of times. The chain couples TRBV7-2 to TRBJ1-2; TRBD1 matches 9 bases. The CDR3 has 15 residues. The junction had 5 bases not matched to a gene; V was cut back by 4 bases and J by 2 bases. Germline V CDR1 and CDR2: SGHTA, FQGNSA. CDR3 loop: CASSSQGQGNYGYTF. CDR3 DNA: TGTGCCAGCAGCTCTCAAGGACAGGGGAACTATGGCTACACCTTC.

In this sample, this clone turned up a few times. The rearrangement joins TRBV5-1 to TRBJ1-1; no reliable D call. V dropped 6 bases and J dropped 0 bases, with 12 bases sitting between them. This CDR3 has 14 residues. CDR1 is SGHRS, CDR2 YFSETQ, per germline. The CDR3 DNA reads TGCGCCAGCACCCCAAACTTTATGAACACTGAAGCTTTCTTT. Amino acid sequence: CASTPNFMNTEAFF. Looking up the rest from reference TRBV5-1 and TRBJ1-1 gives the full variable domain: KAGVTQTPRYLIKTRGQQVTLSCSPISGHRSVSWYQQTPGQGLQFLFEYFSETQRNKGNFPGRFSGRQFSNSRSEMNVSTLELGDSALYLCASTPNFMNTEAFFGQGTRLTVV.

The chain has TRBV7-9 and TRBJ2-5; tentatively, D is TRBD1 (6 bases). V lost 8 bases, J lost 5 bases, and 12 bases lay in between. The CDR3 consists of 12 residues. Per germline, CDR1 SEHNR and CDR2 FQNEAQ (reference sequence). As DNA, the CDR3 is TGTGCCAGCCAAGAGCAGGGGGAGACCCAGTACTTC. Translating gives CASQEQGETQYF. Full variable domain (missing parts from reference TRBV7-9 and TRBJ2-5): DTGVSQNPRHKITKRGQNVTFRCDPISEHNRLYWYRQTLGQGPEFLTYFQNEAQLEKSRLLSDRFSAERPKGSFSTLEIQRTEQGDSAMYLCASQEQGETQYFGPGTRLLVL.

The chain is built from TRBV7-9 and TRBJ1-4, with D tentatively TRBD1 (5 bases). Trimming cost V 10 bases and J 7 bases, with 19 bases left between them. Germline V gene lookup returns CDR1 SEHNR and CDR2 FQNEAQ (reference sequence). This CDR3 region has 14 residues. The CDR3 nucleotides are TGTGCCACCCAGAGGGCCGGGAGGGGTGAAAAACTGTTTTTT. This encodes CATQRAGRGEKLFF.

This clone came up a few times. The rearrangement uses TRBV18 and TRBJ2-5; 12 bases map to TRBD2. V gave up 3 bases and J gave up 4 bases; unmatched junction bases: 12. This CDR3 contains 18 residues. The V gene's germline CDR1 is KGHSH and CDR2 LQKENI. CDR3 coding DNA: TGTGCCAGCTCACCGACACTACTAGCGGGGGGCCCGGTAGAGACCCAGTACTTC. Its translation: CASSPTLLAGGPVETQYF.

The chain has TRBV5-1 and TRBJ1-1; D remains ambiguous. The length of the CDR3 is 13 residues. V lost 2 bases and J 1 base, leaving 6 bases between the germline ends. Germline-derived CDR1 and CDR2 are SGHRS and YFSETQ. The CDR3 sequence is CASSFTANTEAFF. The CDR3 DNA follows: TGCGCCAGCAGCTTCACAGCGAACACTGAAGCTTTCTTT.

The chain couples TRBV19 to TRBJ1-6; 7 nucleotides match TRBD1. In germline, CDR1 is LNHDA, CDR2 SQIVND (reference sequence). V was pared by 8 bases and J by 8 bases, with 6 bases of the junction left unmatched. The CDR3 spans 13 residues. Here the CDR3 DNA reads TGTGCCAGTCGGGGACAGTATCATTCACCCCTCCACTTT. This gives the protein CASRGQYHSPLHF.

The V gene is TRBV27, the J gene TRBJ2-7, with a tentative D call TRBD1 (5 bases). CDR3 size: 14 residues. Trimming took off 5 bases at V and 3 bases at J, with 14 bases between the two ends. The germline CDR1 and CDR2 sequences are MNHEY and SMNVEV (reference sequence). The CDR3 is CASSIFKGRYEQYF. In DNA, the CDR3 is TGTGCCAGCAGTATCTTCAAGGGGCGCTACGAGCAGTACTTC.

The rearrangement uses TRBV28 and TRBJ2-7; TRBD2 aligns across 8 bases. The CDR3 totals 14 residues. V gave up 1 base and J gave up 5 bases; unmatched junction bases: 4. Germline V gene data show CDR1 as MDHEN and CDR2 as SYDVKM. CDR3 DNA: TGTGCCAGCAGTTTATCCGGGGGGGGTAACGAGCAGTACTTC. Its translation is CASSLSGGGNEQYF.

V usage is TRBV30 and J usage is TRBJ1-6; possibly TRBD1 for D (5 bases). The CDR3 runs 15 residues. Germline loops: CDR1 GTSNPN, CDR2 SVGIG (reference sequence). Trimming left V 0 bases short and J 7 bases short, with 13 bases between. The CDR3 here is CAWSVVAGSNSPLHF. The CDR3, as DNA: TGTGCCTGGAGTGTAGTGGCAGGGTCAAATTCACCCCTCCACTTT. Looking up the rest from reference TRBV30 and TRBJ1-6 gives the full variable domain: SQTIHQWPATLVQPVGSPLSLECTVEGTSNPNLYWYRQAAGRGLQLLFYSVGIGQISSEVPQNLSASRPQDRQFILSSKKLLLSDSGFYLCAWSVVAGSNSPLHFGNGTRLTVT.

The chain carries TRBV18 and TRBJ2-3, with TRBD1 identical over 9 bases. The CDR3 is 18 amino acids. Losses at the gene ends were 1 base for V and 2 bases for J; bases not matched to a gene: 10. Per the germline V gene, CDR1 is KGHSH and CDR2 is LQKENI. The CDR3: CASSPLIIGTGTTDTQYF. The CDR3 coding sequence is TGTGCCAGCTCACCACTCATAATCGGGACAGGGACCACAGATACGCAGTATTTT.

This chain uses TRBV21-1 with TRBJ1-5; TRBD1 is the table's D call, not checked against the DNA. TRBV21-1 is flagged as a pseudogene. CDR3 length: 18 amino acids. For the CDR3, the DNA is TGTGCCAGCAGCAAAGTAGTTCGGGACAATTCGAGCAATCAGCCCCAGCATTTT. This sequence encodes CASSKVVRDNSSNQPQHF.

This chain connects TRBV5-1 to TRBJ1-3; a possible D gene is TRBD1 (5 bases). This CDR3 comprises 14 residues. V was cut by 2 bases and J by 5 bases, with 11 bases left in between. CDR1 is SGHRS, CDR2 YFSETQ, per germline. The CDR3 DNA reads TGCGCCAGCAGCTTAACAGGTACAAGAAACACCATATATTTT. Translating it yields CASSLTGTRNTIYF.

The rearrangement uses TRBV9 and TRBJ1-1; D may be TRBD1 (5 bases). The germline V gene has CDR1 SGDLS and CDR2 YYNGEE. V lost 6 bases, J lost 7 bases, and 16 bases lay in between. CDR3 length: 13 amino acids. In DNA, the CDR3 is TGTGCCAGCATCCCCCCGGGGGGGGGTGAAGCTTTCTTT. It encodes CASIPPGGGEAFF.

The chain joins TRBV27 to TRBJ2-7; 7 bases line up with TRBD1. The length of the CDR3 is 13 residues. The V and J ends lost 6 bases and 3 bases, in that order; junction bases with no gene match: 5. Germline V CDR1 and CDR2: MNHEY, SMNVEV (reference sequence). CDR3 DNA sequence: TGTGCCAGCAGGGGGACAGTAGACTACGAGCAGTACTTC. Protein: CASRGTVDYEQYF.

CDR3 sequence: CASTKAGSGYEQYF. CDR3 in DNA: TGTGCCAGCACCAAAGCGGGATCGGGATACGAGCAGTACTTC. V usage is TRBV28 and J usage is TRBJ2-7; 7 bases agree with TRBD2. V dropped 7 bases and J dropped 4; count of bases not matched to a gene: 10. Germline V CDR1 and CDR2: MDHEN, SYDVKM. The length of the CDR3 is 14 residues.

The chain couples TRBV5-4 to TRBJ2-7; D uncertain. The V end was cut by 3 bases, the J end by 1 base, with 2 bases between. This CDR3 has 11 amino acids. Germline CDR1 SGHNT, CDR2 YYREEE (reference sequence). The CDR3 sequence is CASSSSYEQYF. The CDR3 region has the DNA TGTGCCAGCAGCTCTTCCTACGAGCAGTACTTC.

This clone was seen only a few times. The J gene is TRBJ1-2, the V gene TRBV7-9; D might be TRBD1 (6 bases). From germline, CDR1 is SEHNR and CDR2 FQNEAQ (reference sequence). V was clipped by 5 bases and J by 3 bases, with 19 bases between them. This CDR3 is 16 amino acids long. The DNA for the CDR3 is TGTGCCAGCAGCCAAGACATGCAGGGGATCTACTATGGCTACACCTTC. As protein: CASSQDMQGIYYGYTF.

This chain joins TRBV7-2 and TRBJ1-1; no definite D call. This CDR3 spans 15 amino acids. Between the trimmed V and J ends, which lost 2 bases and 1 base, there was a span of 11 bases. Germline CDR1 reads SGHTA; CDR2 reads FQGNSA. The CDR3 DNA is TGTGCCAGCAGCTTACGGGGAGGGTGGAACACTGAAGCTTTCTTT. Its translation: CASSLRGGWNTEAFF.